Listed below are T cell receptor beta chains from one sample, sequenced in a study of blood T cell repertoires in COVID-19. The data were produced by immunoSEQ multiplex PCR, yet TCRdb's version contains in-frame clones alone and is incomplete. The sample holds about 310,000 clones, roughly 88% seen once. Material: peripheral blood. Source of these receptors: a woman between 25 and 40 years old with COVID-19, enrolled during active disease. The CDR3 runs from the conserved cysteine through the conserved F or W. D genes are given only for firm matches. Part of the rows lack a size; the others show once, few, many or a class for expanded clones.

v_call,clone_size,j_call,d_call,cdr3_aa,cdr3_nt
TRBV5-1,-,TRBJ1-4,-,CASSLDGGLNEKLFF,TGCGCCAGCAGCTTGGACGGGGGGTTGAATGAAAAACTGTTTTTT
TRBV12-3/TRBV12-4,-,TRBJ1-1,-,CASTSGTEAFF,TGTGCCAGCACCTCGGGGACTGAAGCTTTCTTT
TRBV29-1,-,TRBJ2-1,TRBD2,CSAAPLAGGPSYNEQFF,TGCAGCGCCGCCCCTCTAGCGGGAGGTCCCTCCTACAATGAGCAGTTCTTC
TRBV6-5,few,TRBJ1-1,TRBD1,CASSRQGQGGTEAFF,TGTGCCAGCAGCAGACAGGGACAGGGGGGGACTGAAGCTTTCTTT
TRBV11-2,-,TRBJ2-7,TRBD1,CASSSGQPSF,TGTGCCAGCAGCTCGGGACAGCCCTCCTTC
TRBV28,-,TRBJ1-2,-,CASSLGRNYGYTF,TGTGCCAGCAGTTTGGGCAGAAACTATGGCTACACCTTC
TRBV10-2,once,TRBJ1-5,TRBD1,CASSAGQTDSNQPQHF,TGCGCCAGCAGCGCGGGACAGACGGATAGCAATCAGCCCCAGCATTTT
TRBV19,few,TRBJ1-1,-,CASSSRTEAFF,TGTGCCAGTAGTTCGAGGACTGAAGCTTTCTTT
TRBV27,-,TRBJ1-1,-,CASSHRQGSTEAFF,TGTGCCAGCAGTCACCGGCAGGGGAGCACTGAAGCTTTCTTT
TRBV11-1,-,TRBJ2-1,-,CASSLVRTGLGEQFF,TGTGCCAGCAGCTTGGTGAGGACGGGACTGGGTGAGCAGTTCTTC
TRBV7-9,few,TRBJ2-1,-,CASSPSTVFNEQFF,TGTGCCAGCAGCCCATCTACAGTTTTCAATGAGCAGTTCTTC
TRBV19,-,TRBJ1-1,TRBD1,CASSSRGLLTEAFF,TGTGCCAGTAGTTCCAGGGGGCTTCTCACTGAAGCTTTCTTT
TRBV5-4,-,TRBJ1-4,TRBD1,CASSFVGQGAKLFF,TGTGCCAGCAGCTTTGTAGGACAGGGGGCAAAACTGTTTTTT
TRBV28,-,TRBJ1-2,TRBD1,CATSTGTNYGYTF,TGTGCCACTTCGACAGGGACCAACTATGGCTACACCTTC
TRBV29-1,-,TRBJ1-1,TRBD1,CSVATGGSTEAFF,TGCAGCGTTGCCACAGGGGGCTCCACTGAAGCTTTCTTT
TRBV5-1,-,TRBJ1-6,TRBD1,CASSLGDSRNSPLHF,TGCGCCAGCAGCTTGGGGGACAGTCGAAATTCACCCCTCCACTTT
TRBV18,-,TRBJ1-1,-,CASSPPADSEAFF,TGTGCCAGCTCACCACCTGCCGATAGTGAAGCTTTCTTT
TRBV30,few,TRBJ1-2,-,CAWSSARGSGYTF,TGTGCCTGGAGTAGTGCGAGGGGGAGTGGCTACACCTTC
TRBV20-1,-,TRBJ1-5,TRBD1,CSASVTYGGQGYQPQHF,TGCAGTGCTAGTGTAACATACGGGGGACAGGGTTATCAGCCCCAGCATTTT
TRBV30,-,TRBJ2-2,-,CAWSSPPQTGELFF,TGTGCCTGGAGTTCACCACCCCAGACCGGGGAGCTGTTTTTT
TRBV6-2/TRBV6-3,-,TRBJ1-1,-,CASSYWSNEAFF,TGTGCCAGCAGTTACTGGAGCAATGAAGCTTTCTTT
TRBV19,once,TRBJ1-3,TRBD1,CASSPTGNGNTIYF,TGTGCCAGTAGTCCGACAGGGAATGGAAACACCATATATTTT
TRBV30,-,TRBJ1-3,TRBD1,CAWSVQGRISGNTIYF,TGTGCCTGGAGTGTACAGGGGAGGATTTCTGGAAACACCATATATTTT
TRBV5-1,-,TRBJ2-1,-,CASSSQPGAQGDEQFF,TGCGCCAGCAGCTCGCAGCCGGGGGCGCAGGGGGATGAGCAGTTCTTC
TRBV7-9,-,TRBJ2-1,TRBD2,CASSLKTSGYNEQFF,TGTGCCAGCAGCTTAAAGACTAGCGGGTACAATGAGCAGTTCTTC